The source of this TCR beta chain is a study of T cells after yellow fever vaccination. Overall study context: Fractions of limited cellularity were prepared by means of SMART-Seq v4 Ultra Low Input.

This CDR3 is built from 15 residues. The V gene's germline CDR1 is SGDLS and CDR2 YYNGEE. The V end lost 3 bases, the J end lost 0 bases, and 9 bases lay between the germline ends. This clonotype has a handful of counts. TCRdb used MiXCR to reprocess the 5' RACE reads, holding one entry per CDR3 protein. The sample yields roughly 56,000 distinct CDR3 sequences, about 5.6% seen once. Study results and limitations: Sorted memory subsets showed almost no vaccine-responding clonotypes on day 0.

This clonotype was sampled from a man in his late teens or twenties who received the YFV17D yellow fever vaccine. The material sequenced was PBMCs, either bulk or a sorted T-cell subset (CD4+, CD8+, memory, or dextramer-sorted; not recorded which), taken on the day of the yellow fever booster vaccination. This sequence joins TRBV9 and TRBJ1-4; tentatively, D is TRBD1 (5 bases). The CDR3 loop reads CASSADSATNEKLFF. The CDR3 DNA reads TGTGCCAGCAGCGCCGACAGTGCAACTAATGAAAAACTGTTTTTT.